Reported below is one T cell receptor (beta chain). This clone was found a few times. Its antigen is unknown. Base quality data are lacking; no much larger clone is found one base away. Library preparation was by the immunoSEQ multiplex PCR assay. The multiplex PCR relied on a mix of 60 forward primers for TCR Vbeta segments and 13 reverse primers for TCR Jbeta segments. A multiplex PCR assay on genomic DNA amplified the CDR3 region of rearranged TCR beta genes. On the Illumina HiSeq System, the amplified TCR beta libraries were sequenced as 87-base-pair reads. The original pipeline was this. In a later analysis, tens of millions of unique TCR beta chains were counted across the 650 to 700 repertoires, and about 9.9 million of these chains were shared by at least two donors. Raw reads were error-corrected and collapsed into unique sequences with a nearest-neighbor algorithm that merged closely related sequences to remove PCR and sequencing errors. Alignment of CDR3 sequences to IMGT reference sequences was used to assign V, D and J gene segments. For a sequence to be retained, a match of at least six nucleotides to both a V gene segment and a J gene segment was required. Rearrangements were classified as productive when the CDR3 lacked stop codons and remained in frame with V and J, and all other rearrangements were classified as non-productive. CDR3 was defined by IMGT convention, running from the second conserved V-encoded cysteine to the conserved J-encoded phenylalanine. The earlier analysis of some 600 of the donors excluded sequences that lacked an unambiguous match to a single V gene segment. In an earlier analysis of more than 500 of the donors, a V segment was called functional when productive rearrangements were above 56.7%, and segregating when the standard deviation between donors exceeded 5%. A statistical classification framework was developed to diagnose cytomegalovirus status using the catalog of TCR beta chain sequences. A later analysis assigned V and J genes by comparing TCR nucleotide sequences with IMGT/GENE-DB human TR gene sequences. Using the TCRdist pipeline, a later analysis assigned CDR3 sequences along with most-parsimonious VDJ recombination scenarios. A later analysis defined each TCR beta chain by its CDR3 amino acid sequence plus V-gene family, and excluded reads lacking a unique V-gene family. To address suspected cross-contamination and a sequencing artifact, a later analysis removed a few hundred highly shared, low-generation-probability nucleotide sequences. In a later analysis, a clonal expansion index for each public chain was calculated from normalized within-repertoire ranks of inferred template counts. Generation probabilities in a later analysis came from a VDJ recombination model fitted to out-of-frame rearrangements, and those results were checked against IGoR. A later analysis scored TCR-TCR, TCR-HLA and TCR-CMV co-occurrence with hypergeometric tests, applying a repertoire-size bias correction to TCR pairs. False discovery rates were estimated in a later analysis by permuting HLA or CMV assignments 20 times. In a later analysis, co-occurring TCRs were grouped using DBSCAN, with TCRdist sequence similarity added in when clustering inside HLA-allele-positive subsets. Repertoires with fewer than 30,000 or more than 120,000 public chains, plus five repertoires with anomalous nucleotide sharing, were excluded from co-occurrence clustering. The source is immuneACCESS, and TCRdb retained only in-frame sequences with V and J called. Part of the clones is not carried over; for the studies checked, unresolved V genes explain less than half of this, and the remainder is unexplained. V and J calls and clone size are as listed in that table; D and trimming were resolved from the DNA. The sample table holds more than 110,000 clones, of which nearly 10% were seen once. Approximately 1.9% of the sample belongs to the ten largest clones.

The data were obtained in a study of cytomegalovirus exposure and HLA in healthy donors (dated by TCRdb to 2016 to 2017). Describing the broader study: In an earlier analysis of 550 to 750 of the donors, under 300 Gb of sequence data and 90 million to 120 million unique TCR beta sequences from roughly 200 million T cells were reported. Approximately 310 gigabases of sequencing data and roughly 80 million unique TCR sequences made up an early release that covered approximately 650 HLA-typed donors. Among the roughly 380 genotyped donors, around 81% belonged to the genetic ancestry cluster associated with self-reported Caucasian donors. The study aimed to test whether signatures of past pathogen exposure could be identified by cataloging public T cell receptors. The study used immunosequencing to profile the T cell repertoires of approximately 650 subjects and linked those repertoires to cytomegalovirus serostatus. Along with the approximately 620-subject first cohort, a separate validation cohort of over 90 different subjects was used. The study combined high-throughput TCR immunosequencing, statistical association of individual TCRs with disease status, and machine learning to predict cytomegalovirus infection status. In a later analysis, previously published TCR beta repertoires from fewer than 750 donors were re-analyzed and high-resolution HLA genotyping was added so that TCR occurrence patterns could be studied. Rather than using new phenotypic data, the later analysis identified candidate immune exposures from TCR beta sequences and from how often those sequences occurred across donors. An earlier analysis of 587 of the donors used high-throughput TCR beta sequencing to judge whether each TCR beta V gene segment behaved as functional or pseudogenic. Alongside the repertoire data, information on donor age, sex, ethnicity and CMV serostatus was compiled. In a later genetic analysis, genome-wide SNP genotypes for 398 of the 666 donors were used, and that subset was treated as a discovery cohort. Every repertoire in the discovery cohort had been generated on one and the same sequencing platform. HLA typing covered class I and class II loci at four-digit resolution. The number of donors typed differed by locus, with about 629-630 for A, B, C, DRB1 and DQB1, 522 for DQA1, under 610 for DPA1, and approximately 470 for DPB1. Roughly five DR-DQ haplotypes were handled as single units for association and clustering because linkage in the cohort was strong. Among 300 to 500 genotyped donors of the cohort, an average of roughly 230,000 unique TCR beta nucleotide sequences was sequenced per donor, of which about 18% were non-productive.

Including the terminal cysteine and phenylalanine, the CDR3 comprises 15 residues. Here the CDR3 DNA is all that survives: 45 bases in frame from base 1. CDR1 is given as SGHNT and CDR2 as YYREEE, both from the germline V gene (reference sequence). Trimming removed 1 base from V and 2 bases from J; the gene matches leave 2 bases unexplained. The cohort comprised several hundred healthy bone marrow donors. Cohort members were all nominally healthy when sampled, although unrecorded immune exposures were likely present. The donor was CMV seronegative and was included in the group of around 320 seronegative cohort members. A peripheral blood sample was collected from each donor, and TCR beta sequencing was performed on peripheral blood mononuclear cells. The Qiagen DNeasy Blood Extraction Kit was used to extract genomic DNA from the blood cell samples. Results and caveats for the whole study, not just this receptor: Because counts were too low, about 18 rarely observed V segments, including chromosome 9 orphons, were excluded from the earlier analysis of 587 of the donors. The classifier was reported to diagnose cytomegalovirus status with high specificity and sensitivity in both the original and validation cohorts. In an earlier analysis of fewer than 750 of the donors, most TCR beta V segments were observed in productive rearrangements about 90% or about 30% of the time, broadly matching IMGT annotations. A later analysis found that most CMV-associated TCR beta chains appeared HLA-restricted, with HLA associations seemingly driven largely by CMV exposure. A cluster of highly shared sequence variants was judged likely to represent a technical artifact of the sequencing pipeline. Correlated functional status among segregating V segments might be attributable to linkage disequilibrium, but an unknown experimental factor could not be ruled out. Compared with the 666-donor mean, donors in an Asian-associated ancestry cluster had fewer N-insertions in productive TCRs, according to a later genetic analysis. In the study, 150 to 200 TCR beta chains were listed as associated with cytomegalovirus. For the cohort, immune exposure information was limited to CMV serostatus. This cohort had only TCR beta chains sequenced, and the lack of alpha or paired-chain data limited which features could be detected. A further reported finding was that TCR beta sequences accurately predicted the HLA-A and HLA-B alleles for most subjects in the first cohort. A later analysis associated 16,951 TCR beta sequences with specific HLA alleles at a false discovery rate of 0.05. Because the 87-base-pair reads could not distinguish some IMGT-functional V segments, including TRBV6-2 and TRBV6-3, those segments were excluded. In a later analysis, the rate of TCR association differed among HLA loci, with DRB1 alleles having the most associated TCRs and HLA-C alleles having the fewest. Because HLA typing was missing for some donors at each locus, association tests included only the typed subset. The authors suggested that the approach could potentially be extended to other disease states and immunological phenotypes. While some public TCRs were present in many individuals, most TCR sequences turned up only very rarely across donors. In a later analysis, HLA-associated TCR beta chains showed more clonal expansion and lower generation probabilities than non-associated chains that were equally common. In vitro tests confirmed that a few of the cytomegalovirus-associated TCR beta chains recognize cytomegalovirus antigens. Sequencing depth was assumed to be roughly uniform across donors in the presence/absence analyses, though that assumption may not hold. According to a later analysis, parvovirus B19, influenza, CMV and Epstein-Barr virus appeared linked to several top co-occurrence clusters. When HLA alleles, especially DR and DQ, strongly co-occurred, TCR associations were difficult to assign to individual alleles. An association between a missense DCLRE1C variant and V-gene and J-gene trimming of TCR beta chains was found in a later genetic analysis and replicated in an independent cohort.

Sequenced sample: PBMCs. The rearrangement joined TRBV5-4 to TRBJ2-5; 10 bases in the middle match TRBD2. This clonotype originated in a middle-aged man in good health and CMV-seronegative. In nucleotides, the sequence is TGTGCCAGCAGCTTGCAGCGGGGGGGTCAAGAGACCCAGTACTTC. This translates into CASSLQRGGQETQYF.